Listed below are T cell receptor beta chains from one sample, sequenced in a study of blood T cell repertoires in COVID-19. The data were produced by immunoSEQ multiplex PCR, yet TCRdb's version contains in-frame clones alone and is incomplete. The table shows roughly 250,000 clones, with about 93% occurring only once. The sample was peripheral blood. Receptors originate from a man aged 30 to 45 with COVID-19, enrolled during active disease. The conserved cysteine and the conserved F or W are not part of the CDR3 here. Fields, in order: CDR3 length, V gene, J gene, CDR3 protein.

12	TRBV19	TRBJ1-2	ATRGGQPGDGYT
12	TRBV20-1	TRBJ2-7	SASDRVNSYEQY
13	TRBV2	TRBJ2-2	ASSPGTSDTGELF
15	TRBV28	TRBJ1-4	ASSPLYPGATNEKLF
8	TRBV28	TRBJ1-6	ASNGSPLH
11	TRBV14	TRBJ1-2	ASSPLGPYGYT
10	TRBV12-5	TRBJ1-1	ASKGANTEAF
14	TRBV7-9	TRBJ2-2	ASSFQAVRDTGELF
12	TRBV7-6	TRBJ1-1	ASTQGVDGTEAF
14	TRBV11-2	TRBJ1-1	ASTTGRRGRLVEAF
12	TRBV5-1	TRBJ1-5	ASSLAPGQGTQH
12	TRBV19	TRBJ2-2	ASSIQGRTGELF
15	TRBV2	TRBJ1-2	ASSEAGASTLAYGYT
12	TRBV2	TRBJ1-5	ASSEGGSISPQH
11	TRBV20-1	TRBJ2-3	SASWMDSDTQY
13	TRBV3-1/TRBV3-2	TRBJ1-6	ASSQGGGDSSPLH
12	TRBV19	TRBJ1-5	ASSPAGSNQPQH
15	TRBV7-9	TRBJ2-5	ASSPRGGRSMEETQY
13	TRBV6-5	TRBJ1-5	ASSPALDTNQPQH
12	TRBV2	TRBJ2-3	ASRHSGGTDTQY
11	TRBV29-1	TRBJ2-7	SVGSRNSYEQY
12	TRBV27	TRBJ1-1	ASSLGPGETEAF
13	TRBV9	TRBJ2-1	ASSPRTSGVDEQF
15	TRBV30	TRBJ1-6	AWRHPPPGQGGSPLH
13	TRBV4-1	TRBJ1-6	ASSQEAGEGSPLH
12	TRBV2	TRBJ1-1	ATKLEAQNTEAF
13	TRBV27	TRBJ1-1	ASSGDRRGNTEAF
9	TRBV5-1	TRBJ1-1	ASSGGRDAF
15	TRBV5-4	TRBJ2-3	ASSLDPAGGATDTQY
12	TRBV3-1/TRBV3-2	TRBJ1-1	ASSQDLGGTEAF
13	TRBV27	TRBJ2-3	ASSPGLAGTDTQY
11	TRBV7-3	TRBJ2-3	ASSLSPRGTQY
13	TRBV19	TRBJ1-2	ASHNRGRRNYGYT
13	TRBV5-4	TRBJ2-5	ASSLDAGYGETQY
15	TRBV4-1	TRBJ1-3	ASSQDPRPSSGNTIY
13	TRBV11-2	TRBJ1-5	ASSSTGGDSQPQH
10	TRBV5-6	TRBJ1-1	ASSIRATEAF
12	TRBV6-5	TRBJ1-2	ASSSRDPRGGYT
11	TRBV19	TRBJ2-7	ASSINSAYEQY
14	TRBV7-9	TRBJ1-3	ASSLNRHSSGNTIY
12	TRBV28	TRBJ1-1	ASSFRGRDTEAF
10	TRBV5-4	TRBJ1-2	ASSSDSYGYT
12	TRBV28	TRBJ1-5	ASSSGRDNQPQH
15	TRBV14	TRBJ2-1	ASSRHPPSGAYNEQF
15	TRBV7-9	TRBJ1-5	ASSSATGLYSNQPQH
10	TRBV3-1/TRBV3-2	TRBJ1-2	ASSPRRGGYT